This T cell receptor (beta chain) appears in the sequencing data of a study of T-cell reconstitution after alpha-beta-depleted transplantation in children (dated by TCRdb to the mid-2010s). Background on the whole study: T-cell immune reconstitution after TCRalphabeta/CD19-depleted allogeneic hematopoietic cell transplantation in children was quantitatively tracked in the study by means of TCR repertoire profiling. General study outcomes and caveats: Apparently early alphabetaT-cell count recovery about two months after transplant reportedly relied on only several hundred rapidly expanded clones derived from non-depleted graft cells. Over subsequent months, a decline in hyperexpanded clone frequencies was noted, and after one year, T-cell counts and TCRbeta diversity were mostly ascribed to newly produced T cells. In some patients, high TCRbeta diversity at day 60 was attributed to recipient T cells and intrathymic progenitors that had survived conditioning.

The treatment or condition label here, explained by the study, means: allogeneic hematopoietic cell transplantation with graft depleted of TCRalphabeta T cells and CD19 B cells. The transplant recipients were children given TCRalphabeta/CD19-depleted allogeneic hematopoietic cell grafts. This clonotype was detected many times. Which antigen it targets is not known. No clone much larger than this one lies a single base away; base qualities are absent. The germline V gene yields SGHDT for CDR1 and YYEEEE for CDR2. The CDR3 has 14 amino acids, counting the end cysteine and phenylalanine. Of all the DNA, just the CDR3 is kept, 42 bases in frame from base 1. For this chain, trimming is 4 bases at the V end and 5 bases at the J end, and the number of junction bases without a gene match is 8. Library preparation was by PCR. The instrument was an Illumina HiSeq 2500. Molecular barcoding was employed in the preparation of TCR libraries, with unique molecular identifiers being used to normalize TCRbeta repertoire quantification. TCRdb reprocessing: public reads trimmed at Q25 with fastp, clones called with MiXCR, in-frame beta chains kept. Each entry is one CDR3 protein sequence, shown with its most common DNA and genes. For this sample there are some 840,000 distinct CDR3 sequences; roughly 15% appear just once. About 5% of the sample goes to the ten largest clones.

The material sequenced was PBMCs, mostly from graft donor cells, taken 360 days after TCRalphabeta/CD19-depleted stem cell transplant. Rearrangement joined TRBV5-6 to TRBJ2-5, and 7 junctional nucleotides match TRBD2. This clonotype originated in a male patient aged 10 to 17 who had a stem cell transplant for acute lymphoblastic leukemia, so the T cells may come from the graft donor. The CDR3 in this case is CASSAGTNDETQYF. The DNA sequence follows: TGTGCCAGCAGCGCCGGGACTAACGACGAGACCCAGTACTTC.